The sequence of this T cell receptor (beta chain) was determined in a study of T cell repertoires in cytomegalovirus infection. The V and J ends lost 0 bases and 5 bases respectively, with 13 bases between them. CDR3 length: 16 amino acids. Germline CDR1 reads SGHTA; CDR2 reads FQGTGA. The study, taken as a whole, reports: People with CMV and the relevant HLA were identified by cumulative public TCR beta family frequency.

TCRdb re-called the reads through MiXCR, storing one row per CDR3 protein. The table records around 340,000 distinct CDR3 sequences, approximately 32% of them present only once. As concerns this clonotype: Antigen unknown.

The specimen was cultured PBMCs, collected from culture after CMV antigen stimulation. This clonotype originated in a human donor in good health (CMV status not recorded). Some clones in this sample may be carry-over from other donors' samples. V and J are TRBV7-3 and TRBJ2-2; D perhaps matches TRBD2 (7 bases). The CDR3 region has the DNA TGTGCCAGCAGCTTAACCCCGGGGGGCGGGACCGGGGAGCTGTTTTTT. Its protein is CASSLTPGGGTGELFF.